This T cell receptor (beta chain) was sequenced for a study of human T cells and chemical hapten exposure. Broader study findings: Expanded TCRs created a significantly greater count of big CDR3 similarity clusters than controls did.

The authors' processing: Per sample, the median was about 88,000 TCRs, with values from around 24,000 to 710,000. One entry per CDR3 protein, called by TCRdb with MiXCR from the RACE reads. The V and J calls reflect TCRdb's pipeline rather than the authors' work. The sample carries over 300,000 distinct CDR3 sequences, around 5.5% recorded once. This clonotype has at least ten counts. Its matching antigen is unknown. Time point specified: pre-sensitization, week 0. Treatment described: therapeutic diphenylcyclopropenone sensitization with weekly scalp DPC. The starting material, unfractionated whole blood, was used for total RNA extraction. Germline assignment: CDR1 MNHEY and CDR2 SVGEGT. Trimming left V 8 bases short and J 7 bases short, with 18 bases between. The CDR3 loop spans 14 amino acids.

The sequences come from whole blood, collected in connection with sensitization to the hapten diphenylcyclopropenone (DPC). This chain uses TRBV6-2 or TRBV6-3 with TRBJ2-1; the D gene is possibly TRBD2 (6 bases). The TCR originated in a woman between 50 and 59 years old with alopecia areata. Some clones in this sample may be carry-over from other donors' samples. The CDR3 sequence: CASGGWGGRNEQFF. DNA for the CDR3: TGTGCCAGCGGTGGCTGGGGAGGTAGAAATGAGCAGTTCTTC.